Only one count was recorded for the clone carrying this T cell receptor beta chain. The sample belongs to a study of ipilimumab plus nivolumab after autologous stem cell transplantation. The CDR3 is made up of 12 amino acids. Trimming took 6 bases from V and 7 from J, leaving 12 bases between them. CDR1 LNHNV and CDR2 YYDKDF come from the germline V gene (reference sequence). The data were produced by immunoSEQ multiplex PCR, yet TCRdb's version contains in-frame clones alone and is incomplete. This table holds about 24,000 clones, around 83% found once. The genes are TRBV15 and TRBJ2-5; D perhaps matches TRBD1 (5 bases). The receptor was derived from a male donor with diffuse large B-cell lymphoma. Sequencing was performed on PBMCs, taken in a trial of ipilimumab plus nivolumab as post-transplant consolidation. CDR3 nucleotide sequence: TGTGCCACCAGTCAGGGCGTCTCGACCCAGTACTTC. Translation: CATSQGVSTQYF.